A selection of T cell receptor beta chains follows, all from one sample in a study of beta chain bispecific antibodies for T cell cancers. These receptors have no known antigen. One entry per CDR3 protein results from TCRdb running MiXCR on the 5' RACE reads. The sample consists of some 20,000 distinct CDR3 sequences, under 3% of them appearing once. Sequencing input: healthy donor T cells cultured with leukemia cells. These receptors came from a human donor in good health. Some clones in this sample may be carry-over from other donors' samples. Both conserved end residues are part of each CDR3. D genes are given only for firm matches. Only some rows state a clone size, as once, few, many or a class for expanded clones.

>many|TRBJ2-1|TRBV7-8|NA
CASSLGGLPHNEQFF
TGTGCCAGCAGCTTAGGGGGACTTCCCCACAATGAGCAGTTCTTC
>medium-sized|TRBJ2-1|TRBV10-2|NA
CASSRAPDSDEQFF
TGCGCCAGCAGCCGGGCCCCGGACAGCGATGAGCAGTTCTTC
>NA|TRBJ1-5|TRBV6-1|NA
CASSDLGEWGQPQHF
TGTGCCAGCAGTGATTTGGGGGAGTGGGGGCAGCCCCAGCATTTT
>NA|TRBJ1-2|TRBV20-1|NA
CSARVGRLNGYTF
TGCAGTGCTAGAGTTGGTCGACTGAATGGCTACACCTTC
>many|TRBJ2-1|TRBV4-1|TRBD2
CASSGLAPLPYNEQFF
TGCGCCAGCAGTGGACTAGCCCCACTTCCCTACAATGAGCAGTTCTTC
>NA|TRBJ1-2|TRBV28|NA
CASSTSETGGKLGGYTF
TGTGCCAGCAGTACCTCCGAGACAGGCGGCAAGTTGGGTGGCTACACCTTC
>many|TRBJ1-1|TRBV5-5|TRBD1
CASSLLLQGSTEAFF
TGTGCCAGCAGCCTCTTATTACAGGGGTCCACTGAAGCTTTCTTT
>many|TRBJ2-1|TRBV2|TRBD1
CAISSGQQNNEQFF
TGTGCCATCTCCTCGGGACAGCAGAACAATGAGCAGTTCTTC
>NA|TRBJ2-7|TRBV30|TRBD1
CAWSVGGTGIYEQYF
TGTGCCTGGAGTGTCGGGGGGACAGGGATATACGAGCAGTACTTC
>NA|TRBJ1-2|TRBV7-9|NA
CASSLQVDGYTF
TGTGCCAGCAGCTTACAGGTCGATGGCTACACCTTC
>many|TRBJ1-1|TRBV7-8|NA
CASSPLNRGDTEAFF
TGTGCCAGCAGCCCCCTCAATAGGGGCGACACTGAAGCTTTCTTT
>many|TRBJ1-2|TRBV20-1|NA
CSAPISGGANYGYTF
TGCAGTGCTCCGATTTCGGGGGGAGCTAACTATGGCTACACCTTC
>many|TRBJ2-1|TRBV20-1|TRBD2
CSARGNSGGRNEQFF
TGCAGTGCTAGAGGAAATAGCGGGGGACGCAATGAGCAGTTCTTC
>few|TRBJ2-1|TRBV5-4|NA
CASSTRGNEQFF
TGTGCCAGCAGTACCCGGGGGAATGAGCAGTTCTTC
>many|TRBJ2-2|TRBV7-9|NA
CASSLSVENTGELFF
TGTGCCAGCAGCTTATCGGTAGAAAACACCGGGGAGCTGTTTTTT
>few|TRBJ2-7|TRBV20-1|NA
CSARGAGSYEQYF
TGCAGTGCTAGAGGGGCGGGTTCCTACGAGCAGTACTTC
>many|TRBJ2-2|TRBV20-1|NA
CSARPPGITGELFF
TGCAGTGCTAGACCCCCTGGGATCACCGGGGAGCTGTTTTTT
>many|TRBJ2-7|TRBV5-5|TRBD1
CASSSEGGLGQYSYEQYF
TGTGCCAGCAGTTCCGAAGGGGGATTGGGACAGTATTCCTACGAGCAGTACTTC
>few|TRBJ2-1|TRBV29-1|TRBD1
CSVEEGQGVYEQFF
TGCAGCGTCGAGGAGGGACAGGGGGTCTATGAGCAGTTCTTC
>many|TRBJ1-5|TRBV28|NA
CASSSRVSGNQPQHF
TGTGCCAGCAGTTCAAGGGTTAGTGGCAATCAGCCCCAGCATTTT
>NA|TRBJ2-7|TRBV6-5|TRBD2
CASRQPGLGAYEQYF
TGTGCCAGCAGACAACCGGGACTAGGAGCCTACGAGCAGTACTTC
>NA|TRBJ2-7|TRBV3-1|TRBD2
CASSQVRGTHEQYF
TGTGCCAGCAGCCAAGTGCGGGGGACCCACGAGCAGTACTTC
>many|TRBJ2-7|TRBV20-1|TRBD2
CSARDWTSGGVDEQYF
TGCAGTGCTAGAGATTGGACTAGCGGGGGGGTCGACGAGCAGTACTTC
>many|TRBJ2-2|TRBV19|NA
CASSIGIPNTGELFF
TGTGCCAGTAGTATAGGTATACCCAACACCGGGGAGCTGTTTTTT
>few|TRBJ1-2|TRBV6-6|TRBD1
CATTDRANNYGYTF
TGTGCCACCACGGACAGGGCGAACAACTATGGCTACACCTTC
>medium-sized|TRBJ1-1|TRBV28|NA
CASSLWAGGTEAFF
TGTGCCAGCAGTTTATGGGCAGGCGGCACTGAAGCTTTCTTT
>many|TRBJ1-1|TRBV11-2|TRBD1
CASSLVTGRNTEAFF
TGTGCCAGCAGCTTAGTGACAGGGCGGAACACTGAAGCTTTCTTT
>few|TRBJ1-5|TRBV6-9|TRBD1
CASSLTLGQVNQPQHF
TGTGCCAGCAGTTTGACCTTAGGACAGGTCAATCAGCCCCAGCATTTT
>many|TRBJ2-4|TRBV5-1|NA
CASSLEGYGIQYF
TGCGCCAGCAGCTTGGAAGGGTATGGCATTCAGTACTTC
>few|TRBJ2-7|TRBV18|NA
CASSPPGGELYRSSYEQYF
TGTGCCAGCTCACCACCGGGGGGTGAGCTGTACCGGAGCTCCTACGAGCAGTACTTC
>many|TRBJ2-3|TRBV9|NA
CASSVEGGRSTDTQYF
TGTGCCAGCAGCGTAGAGGGGGGCCGGAGCACAGATACGCAGTATTTT
>many|TRBJ2-7|TRBV6-2/TRBV6-3|TRBD1
CASSYSWDRGVYEQYF
TGTGCCAGCAGTTACTCTTGGGACAGGGGAGTATACGAGCAGTACTTC
>many|TRBJ2-7|TRBV18|TRBD1
CASSLLGTGTMGEQYF
TGTGCCAGCTCACTGCTAGGGACAGGGACAATGGGAGAGCAGTACTTC